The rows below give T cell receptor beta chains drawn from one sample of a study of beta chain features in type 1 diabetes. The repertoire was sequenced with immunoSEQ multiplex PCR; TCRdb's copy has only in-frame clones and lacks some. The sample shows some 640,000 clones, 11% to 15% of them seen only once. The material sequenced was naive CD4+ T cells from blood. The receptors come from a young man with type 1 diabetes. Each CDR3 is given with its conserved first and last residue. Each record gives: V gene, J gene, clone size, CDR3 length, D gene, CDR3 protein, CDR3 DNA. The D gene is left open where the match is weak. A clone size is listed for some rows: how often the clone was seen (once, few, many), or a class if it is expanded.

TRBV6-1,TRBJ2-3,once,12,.,CASRRGGDTQYF,TGTGCCAGCAGGAGGGGCGGAGATACGCAGTATTTT
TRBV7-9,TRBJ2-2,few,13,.,CASSLENPGELFF,TGTGCCAGCAGCTTAGAGAATCCCGGGGAGCTGTTTTTT
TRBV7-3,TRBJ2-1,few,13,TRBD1,CASSGQGYNEQFF,TGTGCCAGCTCGGGACAGGGGTACAATGAGCAGTTCTTC
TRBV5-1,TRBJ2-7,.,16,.,CASSTTPGGTSYEQYF,TGCGCCAGCAGCACTACCCCCGGCGGAACCTCCTACGAGCAGTACTTC
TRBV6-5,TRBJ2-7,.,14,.,CASSYHGGAYEQYF,TGTGCCAGCAGTTATCACGGCGGGGCCTACGAGCAGTACTTC
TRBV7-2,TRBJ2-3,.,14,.,CASSFRLATDTQYF,TGTGCCAGCAGCTTCCGCCTAGCCACAGATACGCAGTATTTT
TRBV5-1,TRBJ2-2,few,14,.,CASSLAMDTGELFF,TGCGCCAGCAGCCTCGCCATGGACACCGGGGAGCTGTTTTTT
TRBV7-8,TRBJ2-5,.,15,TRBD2,CASSLPTSGGPKTDF,TGTGCCAGCAGCTTACCGACTAGCGGGGGGCCAAAAACGGACTTC
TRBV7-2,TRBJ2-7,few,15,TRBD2,CASSLDSGRFYEQYF,TGTGCCAGCAGCTTAGATAGCGGGAGGTTCTACGAGCAGTACTTC
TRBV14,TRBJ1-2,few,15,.,CASSQTLEALRGYTF,TGTGCCAGCAGCCAGACGCTAGAGGCCCTACGGGGCTACACCTTC
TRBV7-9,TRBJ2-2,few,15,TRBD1,CASTPPGQGAGELFF,TGTGCCAGCACCCCACCGGGACAGGGGGCCGGGGAGCTGTTTTTT
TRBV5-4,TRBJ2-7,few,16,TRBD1,CASSSPTDRGPYEQYF,TGTGCCAGCAGCTCCCCTACGGACAGGGGGCCGTACGAGCAGTACTTC
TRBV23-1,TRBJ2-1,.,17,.,CASSQSMVPAPTYEQFF,TGCGCCAGCAGTCAATCGATGGTACCTGCCCCTACCTATGAGCAGTTCTTC
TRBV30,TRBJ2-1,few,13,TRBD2,CAWKGLAGDEQFF,TGTGCCTGGAAGGGACTAGCGGGAGATGAGCAGTTCTTC
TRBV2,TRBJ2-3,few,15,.,CASSPEGVRTDTQYF,TGTGCCAGCAGCCCGGAGGGGGTGCGCACAGATACGCAGTATTTT
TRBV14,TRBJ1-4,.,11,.,CASSLNEKLFF,TGTGCCAGCAGCCTCAATGAAAAACTGTTTTTT
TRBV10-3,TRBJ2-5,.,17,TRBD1,CAISSGTRGQWVETQYF,TGTGCCATCAGTTCCGGAACCAGGGGGCAGTGGGTAGAGACCCAGTACTTC
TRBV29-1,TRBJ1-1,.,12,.,CSSGTSNTEAFF,TGCAGCTCTGGGACGTCGAACACTGAAGCTTTCTTT
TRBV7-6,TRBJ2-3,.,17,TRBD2,CASSPTSSGRSPDTQYF,TGTGCCAGCAGCCCCACCTCGAGCGGGAGGTCCCCAGATACGCAGTATTTT
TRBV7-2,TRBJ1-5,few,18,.,CASSLGRGQAYSNQPQHF,TGTGCCAGCAGCTTAGGGCGGGGGCAGGCTTATAGCAATCAGCCCCAGCATTTT
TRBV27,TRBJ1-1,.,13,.,CASGNTANTEAFF,TGTGCCAGCGGAAATACAGCGAACACTGAAGCTTTCTTT
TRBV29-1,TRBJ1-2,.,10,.,CSVGSGGYTF,TGCAGCGTTGGATCGGGAGGCTACACCTTC
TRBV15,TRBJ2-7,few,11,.,CATSRDTEQYF,TGTGCCACCAGCAGAGATACCGAGCAGTACTTC
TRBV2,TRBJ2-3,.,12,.,CASSEFVDTQYF,TGTGCCAGCAGTGAATTTGTAGATACGCAGTATTTT
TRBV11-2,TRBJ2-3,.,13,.,CASKLGVTDTQYF,TGTGCCAGCAAGCTAGGTGTTACAGATACGCAGTATTTT
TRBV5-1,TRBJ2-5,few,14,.,CASRGDRSGETQYF,TGCGCCAGCAGGGGTGACAGGTCCGGGGAGACCCAGTACTTC
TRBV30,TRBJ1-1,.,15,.,CAWSVRGGASTEAFF,TGTGCCTGGAGCGTCCGGGGTGGGGCAAGCACTGAAGCTTTCTTT
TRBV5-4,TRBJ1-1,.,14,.,CASSLGQRDTEAFF,TGTGCCAGCAGCTTGGGACAGAGAGACACTGAAGCTTTCTTT
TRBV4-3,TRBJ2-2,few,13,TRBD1,CASATGGSGELFF,TGCGCCAGCGCTACAGGGGGCAGCGGGGAGCTGTTTTTT
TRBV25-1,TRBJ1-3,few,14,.,CASSVFASGNTIYF,TGTGCCAGCAGTGTGTTTGCCTCTGGAAACACCATATATTTT
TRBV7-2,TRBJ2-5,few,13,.,CASSLLHQETQYF,TGTGCCAGCAGCTTGTTACACCAAGAGACCCAGTACTTC
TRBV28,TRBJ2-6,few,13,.,CASYVSGANVLTF,TGTGCCAGCTACGTATCTGGGGCCAACGTCCTGACTTTC
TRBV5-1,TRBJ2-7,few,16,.,CASSLASDVYSYEQYF,TGCGCCAGCAGCTTGGCCTCGGACGTTTACTCCTACGAGCAGTACTTC
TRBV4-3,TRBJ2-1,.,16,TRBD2,CASSRLLAGGPDEQFF,TGCGCCAGCAGCCGCCTACTAGCGGGGGGGCCCGATGAGCAGTTCTTC
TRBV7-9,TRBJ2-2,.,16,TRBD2,CASSPWSGGNTGELFF,TGTGCCAGCAGCCCGTGGAGCGGGGGAAACACCGGGGAGCTGTTTTTT
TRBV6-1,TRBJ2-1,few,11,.,CASSVYNEQFF,TGTGCCAGCAGTGTTTACAATGAGCAGTTCTTC
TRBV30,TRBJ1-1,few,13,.,CASTKGSNTEAFF,TGTGCCTCCACCAAAGGGTCGAACACTGAAGCTTTCTTT
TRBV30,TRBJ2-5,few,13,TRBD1,CACNLGQGQTQYF,TGTGCCTGTAACCTCGGACAGGGACAGACCCAGTACTTC
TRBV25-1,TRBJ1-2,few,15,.,CASRGGRGENYGYTF,TGTGCCAGCAGGGGGGGCAGGGGAGAGAACTATGGCTACACCTTC
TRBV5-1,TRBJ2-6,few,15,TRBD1,CASITGDSGANVLTF,TGCGCCAGCATAACAGGGGATTCTGGGGCCAACGTCCTGACTTTC
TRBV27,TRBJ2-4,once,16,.,CASTPGAELAKNIQYF,TGTGCCAGCACCCCAGGGGCAGAGCTAGCCAAAAACATTCAGTACTTC
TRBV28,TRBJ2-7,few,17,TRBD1,CASSFPGQGVSSYEQYF,TGTGCCAGCAGTTTTCCGGGACAGGGGGTGAGCTCCTACGAGCAGTACTTC
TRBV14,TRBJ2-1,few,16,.,CASSRIGGARYNEQFF,TGTGCCAGCAGCCGCATAGGGGGAGCGCGATACAATGAGCAGTTCTTC
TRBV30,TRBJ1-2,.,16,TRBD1,CACHAPTGTINYGYTF,TGTGCCTGTCATGCCCCGACAGGGACCATTAACTATGGCTACACCTTC
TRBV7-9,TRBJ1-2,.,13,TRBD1,CASSTGEVYGYTF,TGTGCCAGCAGTACAGGGGAGGTCTATGGCTACACCTTC
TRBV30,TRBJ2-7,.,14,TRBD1,CAWSVGQASDEQYF,TGTGCCTGGAGTGTGGGACAGGCGTCGGACGAGCAGTACTTC
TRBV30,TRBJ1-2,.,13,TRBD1,CAWTSGTGRSYTF,TGTGCCTGGACGTCCGGGACAGGTAGGAGCTACACCTTC
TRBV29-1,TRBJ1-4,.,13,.,CSVSMVYVEKLFF,TGCAGCGTGTCTATGGTGTACGTGGAAAAACTGTTTTTT
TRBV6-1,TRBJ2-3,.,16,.,CASSEVGTVSTDTQYF,TGTGCCAGCAGTGAAGTCGGGACCGTAAGCACAGATACGCAGTATTTT
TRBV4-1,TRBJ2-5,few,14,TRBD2,CASSQDTSEKTQYF,TGCGCCAGCAGCCAAGATACTAGCGAGAAGACCCAGTACTTC
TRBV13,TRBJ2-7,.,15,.,CASSKGTPRLIEQYF,TGTGCCAGCAGCAAAGGGACACCACGGCTAATCGAGCAGTACTTC
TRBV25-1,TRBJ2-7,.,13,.,CASSESHLGEQYF,TGTGCCAGCAGTGAATCACATCTCGGCGAGCAGTACTTC
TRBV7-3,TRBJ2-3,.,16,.,CASSRGGIPGSDTQYF,TGTGCCAGCAGCCGTGGCGGGATCCCTGGCTCAGATACGCAGTATTTT
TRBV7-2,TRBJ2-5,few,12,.,CASSFSKETQYF,TGTGCCAGCAGCTTCAGTAAAGAGACCCAGTACTTC
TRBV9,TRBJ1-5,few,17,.,CASSVGPAIKGDQPQHF,TGTGCCAGCAGCGTAGGCCCGGCGATTAAGGGGGATCAGCCCCAGCATTTT
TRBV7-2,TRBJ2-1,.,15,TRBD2,CASTPGVAGAYEQFF,TGTGCCAGCACCCCGGGTGTAGCGGGGGCATATGAGCAGTTCTTC
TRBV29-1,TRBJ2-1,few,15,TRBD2,CSGRPGLAKYNEQFF,TGCAGCGGTCGCCCGGGACTAGCGAAATACAATGAGCAGTTCTTC